The 10 T cell receptor beta chains below were found in one sample sequenced in a study of cytomegalovirus exposure and HLA in healthy donors. PCR used 60 Vbeta primers and 13 Jbeta primers. TCRdb's copy holds only in-frame clones and misses some; the assay was immunoSEQ multiplex PCR. The data contain 160,000 or so clones, just under 80% of them seen just once; the ten biggest clones take up 1.3%. The sequenced sample consisted of PBMCs. The receptors were sampled from a young man in good health and CMV-seronegative.

This rearrangement joins TRBV6-1 to TRBJ2-7, with 9 bases lining up with TRBD1. CDR1 MNHNS and CDR2 SASEGT come from the germline V gene. The CDR3 has 14 residues. Trimming cost V 5 bases and J 2 bases; bases outside gene matches: 4. Written as DNA, the CDR3 is TGTGCCAGCAGTACCCGGGACAGGGCCTACGAGCAGTACTTC. It translates to CASSTRDRAYEQYF.

As regards this clone: At one of its ends the junction is not consistent with the germline gene, which may arise from a read error. The genes are TRBV7-7 and TRBJ2-1; no firm D call. In germline, CDR1 is SSHAT, CDR2 FNYEAQ (reference sequence). The CDR3 is 14 amino acids. The CDR3 DNA follows: TGTGCTAGCAGCCGAGACTGGAACTACAATGAGCAGTTCTTC. Translation gives CASSRDWNYNEQFF.

The chain recombines TRBV7-9 with TRBJ2-3; D is possibly TRBD1 (6 bases). Trimming pared 2 bases from V and 4 bases from J, leaving 10 bases between. The CDR3 has 14 residues. The germline V gene encodes CDR1 SEHNR and CDR2 FQNEAQ (reference sequence). The CDR3 is CASSLSSGADTQYF. CDR3 coding DNA: TGTGCCAGCAGCTTATCATCAGGGGCAGATACGCAGTATTTT. The full variable domain, its missing parts supplied by reference TRBV7-9 and TRBJ2-3, is DTGVSQNPRHKITKRGQNVTFRCDPISEHNRLYWYRQTLGQGPEFLTYFQNEAQLEKSRLLSDRFSAERPKGSFSTLEIQRTEQGDSAMYLCASSLSSGADTQYFGPGTRLTVL.

J is TRBJ2-7 and V is TRBV9; TRBD2 matches 10 bases. The CDR3 totals 14 residues. The germline CDR1 and CDR2 sequences are SGDLS and YYNGEE. Trimming at V came to 4 bases and at J to 4 bases, leaving 5 bases not matched to a gene. The CDR3 coding sequence is TGTGCCAGCAGCCTCTCTAGCGGGAGTTACGAGCAGTACTTC. Protein sequence: CASSLSSGSYEQYF.

This chain connects TRBV5-4 to TRBJ2-5; 8 bases agree with TRBD2. The V gene end was trimmed by 4 bases and the J gene end by 5 bases; junction bases not matched to a gene: 7. Germline CDR1 and CDR2: SGHNT and YYREEE (reference sequence). The CDR3 sequence is 14 residues long. CDR3 region: CASSRGAGAETQYF. In DNA, the CDR3 is TGTGCCAGCAGCAGAGGAGCGGGAGCGGAGACCCAGTACTTC.

This clone has only a few counts. The chain has TRBV9 and TRBJ1-6; a weak D match, TRBD1 (5 bases). Germline lookup yields CDR1 SGDLS and CDR2 YYNGEE. With 3 bases removed from V and 7 bases from J, the gap between germline ends came to 14 bases. The CDR3 extends over 15 amino acids. CDR3 nucleotide sequence: TGTGCCAGCAGCGGCACTCAGGGCGTCAATTCACCCCTCCACTTT. Translated: CASSGTQGVNSPLHF.

In its sample, this clone was seen once. The V call is TRBV7-2, the J call TRBJ2-1, with D possibly being TRBD2 (5 bases). V lost 5 bases, J lost 0 bases, and 17 bases lay in between. The CDR3 runs 17 residues. Germline V gene sequence: CDR1 SGHTA, CDR2 FQGNSA. As DNA, the CDR3 is TGTGCCAGCAGCCAGACCCTGCGAGCGGTCTCCTACAATGAGCAGTTCTTC. Protein sequence: CASSQTLRAVSYNEQFF.

The chain has TRBV15 and TRBJ1-1; 10 positions match TRBD1. CDR1 and CDR2 (germline): LNHNV, YYDKDF (reference sequence). The CDR3 has 17 residues. The junction had 6 bases not matched to a gene; V was cut back by 0 bases and J by 2 bases. CDR3 sequence (DNA): TGTGCCACCAGCAGAGATCCGACAGGGGGCGTAAACACTGAAGCTTTCTTT. Its protein is CATSRDPTGGVNTEAFF.

The rearrangement uses TRBV15 and TRBJ2-7, with a weak D call TRBD1 (6 bases). V was clipped by 3 bases and J by 2 bases, with 14 bases between them. The CDR3 consists of 15 residues. The germline V gene has CDR1 LNHNV and CDR2 YYDKDF (reference sequence). The CDR3 reads CATSRIQGSPYEQYF. The CDR3 DNA reads TGTGCCACCAGCAGGATACAGGGTTCCCCCTACGAGCAGTACTTC.

J is TRBJ1-1 and V is TRBV9, with 7 bases fitting TRBD1. The CDR3 length is 15 residues. J gave up 2 bases and V 3 bases, and 7 bases lay outside the gene matches. Germline lookup yields CDR1 SGDLS and CDR2 YYNGEE. The CDR3 is CASSATGVFNTEAFF. CDR3 nucleotides: TGTGCCAGCAGCGCCACAGGGGTGTTCAACACTGAAGCTTTCTTT.